This T cell receptor beta chain was observed in a study of blood T cell repertoires in COVID-19. As originally analysed: Estimates of nucleated cell counts were drawn from the amplification of reference gene primers. Libraries were prepared by immunoSEQ multiplex PCR; TCRdb keeps only in-frame clonotypes and omits some of them. V, J and clone size were drawn from that table, and D and trimming were deduced from the DNA. Of around 140,000 clones listed, 80% to 85% are singletons. The CDR3 runs 17 residues. Germline lookup yields CDR1 MDHEN and CDR2 SYDVKM. Losses at the gene ends were 6 bases for V and 0 bases for J; bases not matched to a gene: 14.

The source of this sequence is a woman aged 60-75 years with acute or convalescent COVID-19. Material for sequencing was peripheral blood. This chain connects TRBV28 to TRBJ2-7, with TRBD2 identical over 7 bases. The DNA for the CDR3 is TGTGCCAGCAGCCCGATCCTTCTAGCGGTAAACTCCTACGAGCAGTACTTC. It codes for CASSPILLAVNSYEQYF.